The T cell receptor beta chain under discussion was sequenced for a study of blood T cells in healthy people across ages. This clonotype appeared a few times. This CDR3 region has 14 residues. CDR1 and CDR2 from the germline V gene are SQVTM and ANQGSEA. Next came a second PCR, run for roughly 7 to 12 cycles, which used a sample-barcoded 5' primer along with a J-beta primer mix. TCRdb itself ran the 5' RACE reads through MiXCR, one entry per CDR3 protein. The sample has roughly 1 million distinct CDR3 sequences; roughly 24% are singletons. This same sample was also part of a study on T cells of mothers and their children.

This rearrangement joins TRBV29-1 to TRBJ2-5; weak D call: TRBD2 (6 bases). Judging by the DNA end, TRBJ2-7 fits better; the J call may be wrong. The receptor's source is a girl aged 2 to 10 in good health. Sequences were obtained from blood. DNA for the CDR3: TGCAGCGCAGGAGGGACTCAGACTGGGTACGAGCAGTACTTC. Translated, it gives CSAGGTQTGYEQYF.